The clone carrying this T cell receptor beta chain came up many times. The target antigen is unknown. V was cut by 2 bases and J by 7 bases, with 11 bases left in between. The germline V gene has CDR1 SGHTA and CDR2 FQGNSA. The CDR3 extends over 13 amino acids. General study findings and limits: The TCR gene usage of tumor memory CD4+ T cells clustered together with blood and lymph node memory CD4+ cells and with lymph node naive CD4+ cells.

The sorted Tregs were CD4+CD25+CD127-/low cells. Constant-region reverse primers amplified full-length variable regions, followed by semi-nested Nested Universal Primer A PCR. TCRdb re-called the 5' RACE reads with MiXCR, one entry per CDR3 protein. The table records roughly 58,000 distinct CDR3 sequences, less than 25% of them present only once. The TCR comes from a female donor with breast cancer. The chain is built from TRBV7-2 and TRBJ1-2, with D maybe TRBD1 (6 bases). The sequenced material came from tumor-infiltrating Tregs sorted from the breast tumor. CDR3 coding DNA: TGTGCCAGCAGCTTATCGGGGGCGCGTGGCTACACCTTC. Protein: CASSLSGARGYTF.